This T cell receptor (beta chain) originates from a study of blood T cells in healthy people across ages. The study's findings and limits: TCR beta diversity, measured per million T cells, fell in a roughly linear way with age. Long-lived donors exceeded aged donors in naive CD4+ cells and diversity.

Sample-barcoded 5' priming and a J-beta primer mix drove a second PCR of about 6 to 12 cycles. TCRdb passed the 5' RACE reads through MiXCR, listing each CDR3 protein once. The sample holds about 1.6 million distinct CDR3 sequences; about 35% are singletons and the top ten take approximately 10%. On this clonotype: Its specificity is unknown.

The sequence derives from a woman under 40 in good health. What was sequenced was blood.

The DNA of the CDR3 is TGCAGTGCTAGAGATCCTACGGGGGGCCTAGGATTCAGCTCCTACAATGAGCAGTTCTTC. Translating it yields CSARDPTGGLGFSSYNEQFF. The V and J genes are TRBV20-1 and TRBJ2-1; D perhaps matches TRBD2 (7 bases). V dropped 0 bases and J dropped 0 bases, with 24 bases sitting between them. The germline CDR1 and CDR2 sequences are DFQATT and SNEGSKA (reference sequence). The CDR3 is 20 amino acids.